The rows below give T cell receptor beta chains drawn from one sample of a study of shared clonotypes between healthy human individuals. This table comes from immunoSEQ multiplex PCR, and its TCRdb copy is limited to in-frame clones, with some not included. The data hold some 2 million clones, with 95% observed a single time. The sample taken for sequencing was naive CD4+ T cells sorted from blood. Receptors originate from a man in his late teens or twenties in good health. Both conserved end residues are part of each CDR3.

v_call	cdr3_length	j_call	cdr3_aa
TRBV10-3	14	TRBJ1-5	CAISLDSRYQPQHF
TRBV5-4	13	TRBJ2-7	CASSPTVSYEQYF
TRBV7-2	16	TRBJ1-5	CASSPTLGLSNQPQHF
TRBV10-3	12	TRBJ2-3	CAIRGLEDTQYF
TRBV5-1	14	TRBJ2-7	CASTLDRGVREQYF
TRBV11-2	17	TRBJ2-7	CASSQSPAWGTGYEQYF
TRBV7-9	14	TRBJ2-2	CASSLGAGSGELFF
TRBV27	12	TRBJ1-1	CASSRQGTEAFF
TRBV5-1	13	TRBJ2-3	CASSETSSDTQYF
TRBV5-1	15	TRBJ1-3	CASSSQGAAGNTIYF